This TCR beta chain is from a study of monozygotic twins with inflammatory bowel disease. Overall study results and limits: There was no support for any single strong signal or clonotype associated with IBD. Since immunosuppressive treatments differed, patient repertoires may have gained added variability.

TCRdb reworked the 5' RACE reads into one entry per CDR3 protein, no DNA. Its table records approximately 330,000 distinct CDR3 sequences. As concerns this clonotype: What it binds is unknown.

Someone took a 2.5 ml blood sample from each of the donors. Whole blood, unsorted for T cells, was the source of total RNA. Germline V CDR1 and CDR2: DFQATT, SNEGSKA (reference sequence). The CDR3 is 11 residues long. Sample: blood. The chain carries TRBV20-1 and TRBJ2-3; absent DNA, TCRdb's TRBD1 call cannot be checked. This TCR was sampled from a human donor with ulcerative colitis or Crohn's disease, or a healthy co-twin of an affected twin (not recorded which). The CDR3 here is CSATGVDTQYF.